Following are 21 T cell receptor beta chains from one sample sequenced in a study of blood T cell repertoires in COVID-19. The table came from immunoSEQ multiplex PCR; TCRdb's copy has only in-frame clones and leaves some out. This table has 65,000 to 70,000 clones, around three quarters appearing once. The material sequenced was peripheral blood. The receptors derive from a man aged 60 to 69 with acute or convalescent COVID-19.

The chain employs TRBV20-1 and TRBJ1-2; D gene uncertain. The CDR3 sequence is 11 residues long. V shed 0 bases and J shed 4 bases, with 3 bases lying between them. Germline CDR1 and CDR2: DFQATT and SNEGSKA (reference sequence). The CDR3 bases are TGCAGTGCTAGAGACGGCTATGGCTACACCTTC. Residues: CSARDGYGYTF.

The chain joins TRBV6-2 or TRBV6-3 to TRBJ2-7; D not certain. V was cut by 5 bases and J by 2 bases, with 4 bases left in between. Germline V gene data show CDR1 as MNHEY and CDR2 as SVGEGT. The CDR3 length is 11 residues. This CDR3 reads CASSRAYEQYF. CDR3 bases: TGTGCCAGCAGTCGAGCCTACGAGCAGTACTTC.

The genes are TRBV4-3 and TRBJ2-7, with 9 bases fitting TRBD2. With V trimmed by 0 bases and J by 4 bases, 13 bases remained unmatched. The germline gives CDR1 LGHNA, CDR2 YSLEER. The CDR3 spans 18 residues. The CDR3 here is CASSQELVESGGKYEQYF. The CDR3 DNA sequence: TGCGCCAGCAGCCAAGAACTAGTAGAGAGCGGGGGGAAATACGAGCAGTACTTC.

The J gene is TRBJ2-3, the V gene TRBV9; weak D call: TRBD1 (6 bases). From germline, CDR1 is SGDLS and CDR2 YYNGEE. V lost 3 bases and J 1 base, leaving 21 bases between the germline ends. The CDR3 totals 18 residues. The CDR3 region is CASSGARGTSPGTDTQYF. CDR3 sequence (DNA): TGTGCCAGCAGCGGAGCCAGAGGGACATCCCCTGGCACAGATACGCAGTATTTT.

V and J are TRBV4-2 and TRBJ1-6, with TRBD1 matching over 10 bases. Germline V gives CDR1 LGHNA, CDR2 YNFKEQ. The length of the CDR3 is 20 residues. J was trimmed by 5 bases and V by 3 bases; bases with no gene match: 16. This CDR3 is CASSHKEGPGTGANNSPLHF. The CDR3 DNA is TGTGCCAGCAGCCACAAAGAAGGGCCCGGGACAGGGGCGAATAATTCACCCCTCCACTTT.

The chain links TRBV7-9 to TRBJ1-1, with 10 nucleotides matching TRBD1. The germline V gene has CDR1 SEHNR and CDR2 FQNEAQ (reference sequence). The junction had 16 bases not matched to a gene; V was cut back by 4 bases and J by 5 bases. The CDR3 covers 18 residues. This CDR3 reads CASSYHRQGATLGTEAFF. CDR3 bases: TGTGCCAGCAGCTACCACAGACAGGGGGCTACCCTGGGGACTGAAGCTTTCTTT.

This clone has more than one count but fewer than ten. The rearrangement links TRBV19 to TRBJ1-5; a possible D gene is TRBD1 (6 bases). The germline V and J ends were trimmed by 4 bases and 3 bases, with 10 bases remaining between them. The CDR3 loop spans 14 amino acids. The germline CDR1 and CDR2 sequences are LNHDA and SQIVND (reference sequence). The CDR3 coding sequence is TGTGCCAGTAGTACCCGGGACACCAATCAGCCCCAGCATTTT. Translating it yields CASSTRDTNQPQHF.

The CDR3 DNA reads as TGTGCCAGCAGTACCGGTGGCAGGCAAGAGACCCAGTACTTC. This gives the protein CASSTGGRQETQYF. V is TRBV6-5 and J is TRBJ2-5; D is ambiguous. Germline CDR1 reads MNHEY; CDR2 reads SVGAGI. V was clipped by 5 bases and J by 2 bases, with 12 bases between them. The CDR3 has 14 residues.

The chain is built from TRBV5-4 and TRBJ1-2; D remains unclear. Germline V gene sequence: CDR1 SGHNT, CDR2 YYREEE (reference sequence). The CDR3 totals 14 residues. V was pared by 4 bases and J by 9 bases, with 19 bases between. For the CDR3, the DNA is TGTGCCAGCAGCGGGAAAGCGGAGGGAAGGAGCTACACCTTC. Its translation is CASSGKAEGRSYTF.

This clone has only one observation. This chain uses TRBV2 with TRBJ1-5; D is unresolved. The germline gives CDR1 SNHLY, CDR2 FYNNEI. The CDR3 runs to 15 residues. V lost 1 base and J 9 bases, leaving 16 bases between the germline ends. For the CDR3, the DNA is TGTGCCAGCAGTGAAGGTTTTGAGGGTGCGCGGCCCCAGCATTTT. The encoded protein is CASSEGFEGARPQHF.

The CDR3 nucleotides read TGTGCCAGCAGCTTAGTGGGTCCGGGGGTTGGTGGCTACACCTTC. This gives the protein CASSLVGPGVGGYTF. This sequence joins TRBV11-2 and TRBJ1-2, with D possibly being TRBD1 (5 bases). Germline values: CDR1 SGHAT, CDR2 FQNNGV. Trimming stripped 1 base from V and 7 bases from J, with 16 bases between. This CDR3 has 15 residues. The full variable domain, rest sourced from reference TRBV11-2 and TRBJ1-2, is EAGVAQSPRYKIIEKRQSVAFWCNPISGHATLYWYQQILGQGPKLLIQFQNNGVVDDSQLPKDRFSAERLKGVDSTLKIQPAKLEDSAVYLCASSLVGPGVGGYTFGSGTRLTVV.

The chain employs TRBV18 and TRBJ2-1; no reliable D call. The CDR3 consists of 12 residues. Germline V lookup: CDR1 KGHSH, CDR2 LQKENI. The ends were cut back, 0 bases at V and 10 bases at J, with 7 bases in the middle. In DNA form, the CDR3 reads TGTGCCAGCTCACCACCGTCAGCGGAGCAGTTCTTC. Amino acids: CASSPPSAEQFF.

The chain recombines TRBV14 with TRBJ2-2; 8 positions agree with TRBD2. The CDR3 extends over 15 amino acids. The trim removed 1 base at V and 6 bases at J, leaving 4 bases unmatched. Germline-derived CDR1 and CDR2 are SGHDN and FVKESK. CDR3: CASSQAGGPSGELFF. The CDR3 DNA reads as TGTGCCAGCAGCCAAGCGGGGGGGCCCTCCGGGGAGCTGTTTTTT.

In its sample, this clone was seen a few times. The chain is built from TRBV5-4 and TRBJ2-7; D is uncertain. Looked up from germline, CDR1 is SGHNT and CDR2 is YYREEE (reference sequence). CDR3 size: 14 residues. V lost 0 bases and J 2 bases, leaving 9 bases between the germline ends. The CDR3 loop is CASSLGSSPYEQYF. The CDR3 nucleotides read TGTGCCAGCAGCTTGGGTAGTAGCCCCTACGAGCAGTACTTC.

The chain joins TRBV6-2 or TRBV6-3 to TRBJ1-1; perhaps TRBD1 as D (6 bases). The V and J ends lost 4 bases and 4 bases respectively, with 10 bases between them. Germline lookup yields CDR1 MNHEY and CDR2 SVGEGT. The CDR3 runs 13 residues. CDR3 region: CASSWQGITEAFF. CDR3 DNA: TGTGCCAGCAGTTGGCAGGGGATCACTGAAGCTTTCTTT.

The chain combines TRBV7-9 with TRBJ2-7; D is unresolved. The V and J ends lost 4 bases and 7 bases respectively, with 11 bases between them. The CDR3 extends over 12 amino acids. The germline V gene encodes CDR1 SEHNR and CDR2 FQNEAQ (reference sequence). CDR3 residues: CASSSLGREQYF. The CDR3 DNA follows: TGTGCCAGCAGCTCCCTGGGCAGAGAGCAGTACTTC.

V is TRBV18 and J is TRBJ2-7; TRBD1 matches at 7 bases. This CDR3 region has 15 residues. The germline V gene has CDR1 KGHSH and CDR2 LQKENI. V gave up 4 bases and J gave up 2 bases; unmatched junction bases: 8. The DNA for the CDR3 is TGTGCCAGCTCACAGAGCCGGGACAGAGCCTACGAGCAGTACTTC. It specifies CASSQSRDRAYEQYF.

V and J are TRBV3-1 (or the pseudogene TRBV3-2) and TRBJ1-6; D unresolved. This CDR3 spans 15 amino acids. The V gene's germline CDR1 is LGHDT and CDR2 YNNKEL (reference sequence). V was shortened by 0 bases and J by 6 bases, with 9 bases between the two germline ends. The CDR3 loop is CASSQEAGGNSPLHF. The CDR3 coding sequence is TGTGCCAGCAGCCAAGAGGCAGGAGGTAATTCACCCCTCCACTTT.

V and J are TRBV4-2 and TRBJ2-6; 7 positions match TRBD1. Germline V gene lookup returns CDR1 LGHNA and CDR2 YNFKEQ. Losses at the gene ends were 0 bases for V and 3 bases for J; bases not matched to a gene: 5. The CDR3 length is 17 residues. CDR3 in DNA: TGTGCCAGCAGCCAAGAGATAGGGGGCGGTGGGGCCAACGTCCTGACTTTC. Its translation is CASSQEIGGGGANVLTF.

The CDR3, as DNA: TGCAGCGTTGACAGGGGGTTGAACACTGAAGCTTTCTTT. Translating it yields CSVDRGLNTEAFF. The rearrangement uses TRBV29-1 and TRBJ1-1, with 7 nucleotides matching TRBD1. Trimming removed 3 bases from V and 0 bases from J; junction bases left unmatched: 1. The germline V gene has CDR1 SQVTM and CDR2 ANQGSEA. CDR3 size: 13 residues.

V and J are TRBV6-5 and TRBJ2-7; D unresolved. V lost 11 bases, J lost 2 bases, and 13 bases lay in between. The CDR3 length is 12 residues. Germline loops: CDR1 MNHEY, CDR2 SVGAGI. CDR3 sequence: CAGLGEAYEQYF. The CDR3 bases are TGTGCCGGGCTGGGCGAAGCCTACGAGCAGTACTTC.